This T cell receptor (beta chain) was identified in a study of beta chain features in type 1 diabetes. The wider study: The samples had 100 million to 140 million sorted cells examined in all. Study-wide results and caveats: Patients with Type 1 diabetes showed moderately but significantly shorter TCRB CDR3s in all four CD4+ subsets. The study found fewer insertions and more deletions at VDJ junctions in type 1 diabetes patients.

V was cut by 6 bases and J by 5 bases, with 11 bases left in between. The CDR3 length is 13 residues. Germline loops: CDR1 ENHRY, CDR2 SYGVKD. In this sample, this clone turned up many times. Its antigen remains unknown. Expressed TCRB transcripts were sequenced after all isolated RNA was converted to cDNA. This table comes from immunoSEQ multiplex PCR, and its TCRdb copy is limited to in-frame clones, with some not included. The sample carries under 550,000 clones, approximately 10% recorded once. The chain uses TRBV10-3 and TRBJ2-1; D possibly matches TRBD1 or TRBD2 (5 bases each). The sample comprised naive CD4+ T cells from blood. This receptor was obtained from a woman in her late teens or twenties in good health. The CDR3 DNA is TGTGCCATCAGGGGACGGGTGAACAATGAGCAGTTCTTC. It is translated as CAIRGRVNNEQFF.